The 31 T cell receptor beta chains in this list originate from one sample, sequenced in a study of blood T cell repertoires in COVID-19. Data came from immunoSEQ multiplex PCR; TCRdb stores just in-frame clones and leaves some out. This sample has 110,000 or so clones, with about nine tenths found just once. The sequenced material came from peripheral blood. Receptors originate from a man between 65 and 79 years old who had recovered from COVID-19.

This rearrangement joins TRBV28 to TRBJ1-2, with unresolved D. CDR1 and CDR2 from the germline V gene are MDHEN and SYDVKM. The CDR3 covers 15 residues. Trimming pared 1 base from V and 0 bases from J, leaving 9 bases between. The CDR3 is CASSLYPGANYGYTF. As DNA, the CDR3 is TGTGCCAGCAGTTTATACCCAGGCGCTAACTATGGCTACACCTTC.

To note about this clone: Other DNA sequences in the same sample also yield this CDR3. The chain employs TRBV18 and TRBJ1-1; tentatively, D is TRBD1 (6 bases). Germline CDR1 and CDR2: KGHSH and LQKENI. The CDR3 length is 13 residues. The V gene lost 0 bases and the J gene lost 5 bases, with 7 bases spanning the gap. The CDR3 sequence is CASSPPGQTEAFF. CDR3 sequence (DNA): TGTGCCAGCTCACCACCTGGACAGACTGAAGCTTTCTTT.

The chain uses TRBV30 and TRBJ2-7; TRBD1 is a possible D gene (5 bases). The germline gives CDR1 GTSNPN, CDR2 SVGIG (reference sequence). This CDR3 spans 13 amino acids. Trimming took off 2 bases at V and 1 base at J, with 9 bases between the two ends. The CDR3 loop is CAWSPDSSYEQYF. In DNA form, the CDR3 reads TGTGCCTGGAGTCCAGACAGTTCCTACGAGCAGTACTTC.

CDR3 loop: CASLQGSYEQYF. For the CDR3, the DNA is TGTGCCAGTTTACAGGGGTCCTACGAGCAGTACTTC. The chain carries TRBV2 and TRBJ2-7, with 7 bases lining up with TRBD1. Trimming removed 9 bases from V and 1 base from J; junction bases left unmatched: 3. Germline V gene data show CDR1 as SNHLY and CDR2 as FYNNEI. The length of the CDR3 is 12 residues.

Remarks on this clone: Different DNA sequences within this sample yield the same CDR3. V usage is TRBV6-5 and J usage is TRBJ2-7; no reliable D call. The CDR3 spans 14 residues. V lost 0 bases, J lost 0 bases, and 6 bases lay in between. Germline CDR1 and CDR2: MNHEY and SVGAGI. CDR3 coding DNA: TGTGCCAGCAGTTACTCTAGCCACTCCTACGAGCAGTACTTC. Translating it yields CASSYSSHSYEQYF.

CDR3 DNA sequence: TGTGCCAGCAGCCAAGATGGGGCTTACACCAACAATGAGCAGTTCTTC. This codes for CASSQDGAYTNNEQFF. The chain joins TRBV14 to TRBJ2-1; tentative D call: TRBD1 (5 bases). Germline V gives CDR1 SGHDN, CDR2 FVKESK. V was clipped by 0 bases and J by 5 bases, with 14 bases between them. The CDR3 has 16 amino acids. The complete variable domain, with remaining parts taken from reference TRBV14 and TRBJ2-1, reads EAGVTQFPSHSVIEKGQTVTLRCDPISGHDNLYWYRRVMGKEIKFLLHFVKESKQDESGMPNNRFLAERTGGTYSTLKVQPAELEDSGVYFCASSQDGAYTNNEQFFGPGTRLTVL.

As for this clone: No DNA is shown, since the ends of the CDR3 on it are uncertain; the CDR3 is the one TCRdb lists. The chain is built from TRBV21-1 and TRBJ1-3; the D call TRBD1 from the table was never checked on the DNA. TRBV21-1 is a listed pseudogene. The CDR3 is 16 amino acids long, termini counted. CDR3 sequence reads: CASRGTGVAAGNTIYF.

This sequence joins TRBV7-8 and TRBJ2-7; 7 bases map to TRBD1. Germline CDR1 SGHVS, CDR2 FQNEAQ. The CDR3 covers 14 residues. The V segment lost 5 bases and the J segment 5 bases; nucleotides outside the gene matches: 9. In DNA form, the CDR3 reads TGTGCCAGCAGCCCCAGACAGGGCGGGCACGAGCAGTACTTC. Protein sequence: CASSPRQGGHEQYF.

This sequence joins TRBV11-3 and TRBJ1-4, with D unresolved. The germline V and J ends were trimmed by 4 bases and 2 bases, with 11 bases remaining between them. Germline assignment: CDR1 SGHNT and CDR2 YENEEA. The CDR3 covers 15 residues. CDR3 sequence (DNA): TGTGCCAGCAGCTCCAATTGCAGGACTAATGAAAAACTGTTTTTT. It specifies CASSSNCRTNEKLFF.

V is TRBV28 and J is TRBJ1-5; 8 nucleotides agree with TRBD1. V lost 8 bases and J lost 2; bases outside the gene matches: 8. This CDR3 region has 15 residues. Germline V gene sequence: CDR1 MDHEN, CDR2 SYDVKM. DNA of the CDR3: TGTGCCAGCCGCAGACAGGGGTACGGCAATCAGCCCCAGCATTTT. It encodes CASRRQGYGNQPQHF.

This chain joins TRBV7-8 and TRBJ2-7; D gene uncertain. Deletions cut 1 base from V and 3 bases from J, with 13 bases between. From germline, CDR1 is SGHVS and CDR2 FQNEAQ. This CDR3 has 15 residues. As DNA, the CDR3 is TGTGCCAGCAGCTTAGGTAGCAGAAGCATCTACGAGCAGTACTTC. Its protein is CASSLGSRSIYEQYF.

The rearrangement links TRBV28 to TRBJ2-7, with TRBD2 identical over 9 bases. Germline lookup yields CDR1 MDHEN and CDR2 SYDVKM. CDR3 size: 15 residues. Trimming removed 2 bases from V and 0 bases from J; junction bases left unmatched: 2. The CDR3 coding sequence is TGTGCCAGCAGTTTAGGCGGGGGGGTCTCCTACGAGCAGTACTTC. It encodes CASSLGGGVSYEQYF.

This clone has only a few counts. V and J are TRBV29-1 and TRBJ1-3; weak D call: TRBD1 (6 bases). Germline V gives CDR1 SQVTM, CDR2 ANQGSEA. The V end was cut by 6 bases, the J end by 3 bases, with 9 bases between. This CDR3 has 12 residues. In DNA, the CDR3 is TGCAGCGTCGAGGGGGTTGGAAACACCATATATTTT. Its protein is CSVEGVGNTIYF.

V usage is TRBV3-1 (or the pseudogene TRBV3-2) and J usage is TRBJ2-5; the D is unclear. Trimming left V 0 bases short and J 8 bases short, with 13 bases between. The germline V gene encodes CDR1 LGHDT and CDR2 YNNKEL (reference sequence). The CDR3 length is 14 residues. The CDR3 DNA reads TGTGCCAGCAGCCAAGACGTGACTGACGAAACCCAGTACTTC. This translates into CASSQDVTDETQYF.

V gene TRBV27 combines with J gene TRBJ2-3; tentative D call: TRBD2 (6 bases). V was pared by 5 bases and J by 2 bases, with 20 bases between. The length of the CDR3 is 17 residues. CDR1 MNHEY and CDR2 SMNVEV come from the germline V gene (reference sequence). DNA for the CDR3: TGTGCCAGCAGTCCTCCCCCGCTCGCGGGGATCACAGATACGCAGTATTTT. It is translated as CASSPPPLAGITDTQYF.

The chain combines TRBV6-5 with TRBJ1-1; tentatively, D is TRBD1 (6 bases). This CDR3 contains 14 residues. Trimming removed 6 bases at V and 1 base at J, with 12 bases between. Germline CDR1 and CDR2: MNHEY and SVGAGI. The CDR3 DNA reads as TGTGCCAGCAGCCTACAGGGAACGAACACTGAAGCTTTCTTT. It codes for CASSLQGTNTEAFF.

This clone showed up just once. The V gene is TRBV5-5, the J gene TRBJ1-1; 7 bases are shared with TRBD1. The trim removed 3 bases at V and 5 bases at J, leaving 7 bases unmatched. This CDR3 has 14 amino acids. Germline V gene sequence: CDR1 SGHKS, CDR2 YYEKEE (reference sequence). The CDR3 is CASSSETGSTEAFF. CDR3 DNA sequence: TGTGCCAGCAGCTCCGAGACAGGGTCGACTGAAGCTTTCTTT. Based on the CDR3 plus reference TRBV5-5 and TRBJ1-1, the full variable domain is DAGVTQSPTHLIKTRGQQVTLRCSPISGHKSVSWYQQVLGQGPQFIFQYYEKEERGRGNFPDRFSARQFPNYSSELNVNALLLGDSALYLCASSSETGSTEAFFGQGTRLTVV.

V is TRBV19 and J is TRBJ1-3; no reliable D call. Per the germline V gene, CDR1 is LNHDA and CDR2 is SQIVND (reference sequence). The CDR3 has 14 amino acids. V was trimmed by 6 bases and J by 2 bases, leaving 11 bases between them. CDR3 protein: CASRANRAGNTIYF. CDR3 coding DNA: TGTGCCAGTAGGGCCAACCGGGCTGGAAACACCATATATTTT.

This clone has a handful of counts. The chain couples TRBV7-9 to TRBJ1-2, with 9 bases fitting TRBD1. From germline, CDR1 is SEHNR and CDR2 FQNEAQ (reference sequence). The length of the CDR3 is 15 residues. V lost 4 bases to trimming and J lost 7 bases; unmatched junction nucleotides: 10. CDR3 DNA: TGTGCCAGCAGCTCCGAAGGGACAGGGATTGGTGGCTACACCTTC. Its protein is CASSSEGTGIGGYTF.

This clone was observed a handful of times. The gene calls are TRBV2 and TRBJ2-2; 7 nucleotides match TRBD2. CDR3 size: 13 residues. Germline V lookup: CDR1 SNHLY, CDR2 FYNNEI. Trimming at V came to 7 bases and at J to 7 bases, leaving 6 bases not matched to a gene. The CDR3 nucleotides are TGTGCCAGCAACAGCGGGGAGGGCGGGGAGCTGTTTTTT. This encodes CASNSGEGGELFF.

The chain has TRBV10-3 and TRBJ2-6; 9 positions match TRBD1. The CDR3 contains 17 residues. Trimming cost V 1 base and J 0 bases; bases outside gene matches: 1. CDR1 is ENHRY, CDR2 SYGVKD, per germline. DNA of the CDR3: TGTGCCATCAGTGAGTGGGGACAGGGCTCTGGGGCCAACGTCCTGACTTTC. This gives the protein CAISEWGQGSGANVLTF.

V usage is TRBV6-1 and J usage is TRBJ1-5; 8 bases line up with TRBD1. The germline V gene has CDR1 MNHNS and CDR2 SASEGT. This CDR3 contains 18 residues. V was pared by 1 base and J by 0 bases, with 8 bases of the junction left unmatched. The CDR3 DNA reads TGTGCCAGCAGTGAAGGAGGGACAGGCATATATAGCAATCAGCCCCAGCATTTT. It specifies CASSEGGTGIYSNQPQHF.

The chain carries TRBV18 and TRBJ1-3; D not resolved. Germline V gives CDR1 KGHSH, CDR2 LQKENI. V shed 8 bases and J shed 0 bases, with 14 bases lying between them. The CDR3 has 15 amino acids. The CDR3 DNA sequence: TGTGCCAGCAACATTGGAGCGAACTCTGGAAACACCATATATTTT. Its translation is CASNIGANSGNTIYF. Full variable domain (outside the CDR3, taken from reference TRBV18 and TRBJ1-3): NAGVMQNPRHLVRRRGQEARLRCSPMKGHSHVYWYRQLPEEGLKFMVYLQKENIIDESGMPKERFSAEFPKEGPSILRIQQVVRGDSAAYFCASNIGANSGNTIYFGEGSWLTVV.

The chain combines TRBV9 with TRBJ2-1; D may be TRBD2 (6 bases). The germline gives CDR1 SGDLS, CDR2 YYNGEE. V lost 3 bases to trimming and J lost 8 bases, with 15 bases between them. The CDR3 totals 14 residues. The CDR3 DNA follows: TGTGCCAGCAGCGAGCAACTAGCAGTCGATGAGCAGTTCTTC. As protein: CASSEQLAVDEQFF.

The V gene is TRBV5-4, the J gene TRBJ2-7; a possible D gene is TRBD1 (6 bases). Trimming left V 0 bases short and J 4 bases short, with 17 bases between. In germline, CDR1 is SGHNT, CDR2 YYREEE (reference sequence). CDR3 size: 16 residues. As DNA, the CDR3 is TGTGCCAGCAGCTTGGCCGCAGGGACATCCACTTACGAGCAGTACTTC. Translation gives CASSLAAGTSTYEQYF.

The chain recombines TRBV4-2 with TRBJ2-7; 7 nucleotides match TRBD1. In germline, CDR1 is LGHNA, CDR2 YNFKEQ. V was pared by 6 bases and J by 3 bases, with 8 bases of the junction left unmatched. The CDR3 sequence is 14 residues long. The CDR3 spells CASSQDRSYYEQYF. In DNA form, the CDR3 reads TGTGCCAGCAGTCAGGACAGGAGCTACTACGAGCAGTACTTC.

The CDR3 spells CASSFLTSGRGTDTQYF. The CDR3 nucleotides are TGTGCCAGCAGTTTTTTGACTAGCGGGAGGGGAACAGATACGCAGTATTTT. The chain recombines TRBV28 with TRBJ2-3; 14 nucleotides line up with TRBD2. This CDR3 spans 17 amino acids. The ends lost 3 bases at V and 3 bases at J; junction bases unmatched: 5. Germline CDR1 and CDR2: MDHEN and SYDVKM.

The chain employs TRBV2 and TRBJ2-7, with 7 bases matching TRBD1. J lost 7 bases, V lost 5 bases, and 5 bases had no gene match. The germline V gene encodes CDR1 SNHLY and CDR2 FYNNEI. This CDR3 has 12 amino acids. CDR3 sequence reads: CASSTGVWEQYF. The CDR3 DNA is TGTGCCAGCAGTACAGGGGTGTGGGAGCAGTACTTC.

This clone was detected only once. The rearrangement joins TRBV5-6 to TRBJ2-7; 9 bases align to TRBD1. This CDR3 has 15 amino acids. J gave up 5 bases and V 0 bases, and 6 bases lay outside the gene matches. Per germline, CDR1 SGHDT and CDR2 YYEEEE. CDR3 sequence: CASSLVAWTGDEQYF. CDR3 sequence (DNA): TGTGCCAGCAGCTTGGTGGCCTGGACAGGGGACGAGCAGTACTTC.

The chain recombines TRBV6-2 or TRBV6-3 with TRBJ2-3, with 7 bases aligning to TRBD2. CDR1 and CDR2 (germline): MNHEY, SVGEGT. CDR3 length: 15 amino acids. V was clipped by 5 bases and J by 4 bases; unmatched bases: 9. CDR3 loop: CASSPAGDWADTQYF. For the CDR3, the DNA is TGTGCCAGCAGTCCCGCGGGAGATTGGGCAGATACGCAGTATTTT.

The rearrangement joins TRBV12-3 or TRBV12-4 to TRBJ2-7; D perhaps matches TRBD1 (6 bases). There are 13 residues in the CDR3. The germline V and J ends were trimmed by 6 bases and 5 bases, with 14 bases remaining between them. CDR3 protein: CASRAHGGDEQYF. Here the CDR3 DNA reads TGTGCCAGCAGAGCCCATGGGGGCGACGAGCAGTACTTC.